This TCR beta chain was sequenced in a study of post-analysis software for immune sequencing data. Whole-study results and caveats: TRBV segments more frequent in patients than in controls numbered roughly five and included TRBV5-6, TRBV5-1 and TRBV20-1. F-measure co-clustering was strong for batch-matched samples. There was significantly lower normalized Chao1 diversity in multiple sclerosis patients than in controls.

The CDR3 has 15 residues. Trimming cost V 6 bases and J 0 bases, with 12 bases left between them. Germline values: CDR1 MNHNS, CDR2 SASEGT. Included in the TCR beta cDNA libraries were unique molecular identifiers. Each batch of roughly 0.9 to 11 million T cells produced roughly 450,000 cDNA molecules. TCRdb re-analysed the PCR reads in MiXCR, keeping a single row per CDR3 protein. The table has more than 500,000 distinct CDR3 sequences, roughly 34% seen once. With regard to this clonotype: Its antigen is undetermined.

What was sequenced was blood. V is TRBV6-1 and J is TRBJ2-1; TRBD1 might be the D (6 bases). This TCR derives from a girl between 2 and 17 years old with multiple sclerosis. The CDR3 DNA is TGTGCCAGCAGCCCAGTAGGGGGCTCCTACAATGAGCAGTTCTTC. As protein: CASSPVGGSYNEQFF.